A single sample is the source of the 15 T cell receptor beta chains below, sequenced in a study of identical twins. TCRdb re-called the 5' RACE reads through MiXCR, storing one row per CDR3 protein. The table lists roughly 720,000 distinct CDR3 sequences, about 18% of them singletons. The sample also formed part of further work on T cells expressing NK-cell markers.

Sequences were obtained from PBMCs. The receptors stem from a woman between 18 and 29 years old in good health.

There are a few counts of this clonotype. J is TRBJ2-4 and V is TRBV5-1; a weak D match, TRBD1 (5 bases). This CDR3 comprises 13 residues. CDR1 SGHRS and CDR2 YFSETQ come from the germline V gene. Trimming cost V 3 bases and J 6 bases, with 10 bases left between them. DNA for the CDR3: TGCGCCAGCAGCTCACGACAGTCAAACATTCAGTACTTC. It specifies CASSSRQSNIQYF.

A few counts support this clonotype. At one end, the junction sequence differs from germline, possibly due to a read error. J is TRBJ2-7 and V is TRBV12-3 or TRBV12-4, with 11 bases lining up with TRBD2. This CDR3 contains 13 residues. CDR3: CASSTPGLAAVNF. CDR3 DNA sequence: TGTGCCAGCAGTACCCCGGGACTAGCGGCCGTCAACTTC.

CDR3 in DNA: TGTGCCAGCAGCGTAAGTCTGACGAACACCGGGGAGCTGTTTTTT. Translation gives CASSVSLTNTGELFF. This sequence joins TRBV9 and TRBJ2-2; D is unresolved. The CDR3 contains 15 residues. Germline-derived CDR1 and CDR2 are SGDLS and YYNGEE. Trimming removed 1 base at V and 0 bases at J, with 7 bases between.

The chain carries TRBV27 and TRBJ2-7; D perhaps matches TRBD2 (5 bases). This CDR3 region has 16 residues. Trimming removed 3 bases at V and 0 bases at J, with 15 bases between. Per germline, CDR1 MNHEY and CDR2 SMNVEV (reference sequence). The CDR3: CASSFRGSESSYEQYF. Here the CDR3 DNA reads TGTGCCAGCAGTTTTCGGGGATCGGAGAGCTCCTACGAGCAGTACTTC.

The chain has TRBV20-1 and TRBJ1-2, with 12 bases lining up with TRBD1. This CDR3 has 12 amino acids. The V segment lost 5 bases and the J segment 6 bases; nucleotides outside the gene matches: 1. Germline CDR1 reads DFQATT; CDR2 reads SNEGSKA (reference sequence). This CDR3 is CSAGTGGDGYTF. The CDR3 nucleotides read TGCAGTGCTGGGACAGGGGGCGATGGCTACACCTTC.

V and J are TRBV3-1 and TRBJ2-7, with no clear D. This CDR3 is built from 12 residues. The V gene lost 1 base and the J gene lost 6 bases, with 7 bases spanning the gap. The germline CDR1 and CDR2 sequences are LGHDT and YNNKEL (reference sequence). The CDR3 reads CASSQVTSEQYF. The CDR3, as DNA: TGTGCCAGCAGCCAAGTTACGTCCGAGCAGTACTTC.

A few counts support this clonotype. One end of the junction varies from germline; a read error may be responsible. The V and J genes are TRBV5-1 and TRBJ2-3; D possibly corresponds to TRBD2 (7 bases). CDR3 length equals 16 residues. From germline, CDR1 is SGHRS and CDR2 YFSETQ. The CDR3 DNA follows: TGCGCCAGCAGTCAGGTGACCGGCGGGGGCACGGATACGCAGTATTTT. It encodes CASSQVTGGGTDTQYF.

This chain uses TRBV20-1 with TRBJ2-1; 8 positions agree with TRBD2. The CDR3 sequence is 14 residues long. Germline CDR1 is DFQATT and CDR2 is SNEGSKA (reference sequence). The J segment lost 6 bases and the V segment lost 3 bases, leaving 7 bases of the junction unmatched. The CDR3 region has the DNA TGCAGTGCTAGTCCCGGGACTAGAGCCAATGAGCAGTTCTTC. Its protein product is CSASPGTRANEQFF.

V gene TRBV20-1 combines with J gene TRBJ2-3, with D possibly TRBD2 on 5 matching bases. The CDR3 runs to 15 residues. Germline lookup yields CDR1 DFQATT and CDR2 SNEGSKA (reference sequence). V was cut by 0 bases and J by 1 base, with 11 bases left in between. CDR3 residues: CSARDRRRGTDTQYF. DNA for the CDR3: TGCAGTGCTAGAGATAGGAGGCGGGGCACAGATACGCAGTATTTT.

This clonotype was observed a few times. The V and J genes are TRBV29-1 and TRBJ2-1; a possible D gene is TRBD2 (5 bases). The CDR3 consists of 11 residues. V dropped 5 bases and J dropped 4 bases, with 6 bases sitting between them. CDR1 is SQVTM, CDR2 ANQGSEA, per germline. CDR3 protein: CSVSGYNEQFF. CDR3 coding DNA: TGCAGCGTTAGCGGTTACAATGAGCAGTTCTTC.

The J gene is TRBJ2-7, the V gene TRBV7-2, with D perhaps being TRBD1 or TRBD2 (5 bases each). The V gene lost 6 bases and the J gene lost 4 bases, with 16 bases spanning the gap. The CDR3 is 14 amino acids. Germline loops: CDR1 SGHTA, CDR2 FQGNSA. Written as DNA, the CDR3 is TGTGCCAGCAGTCCCCCCGGGGCAGGGTACGAGCAGTACTTC. The encoded protein is CASSPPGAGYEQYF.

V gene TRBV29-1 combines with J gene TRBJ2-3, with D uncertain. The CDR3 spans 13 residues. Looked up from germline, CDR1 is SQVTM and CDR2 is ANQGSEA. V shed 5 bases and J shed 2 bases, with 11 bases lying between them. CDR3 sequence: CSVRPALTDTQYF. DNA for the CDR3: TGCAGCGTTAGGCCCGCCCTCACAGATACGCAGTATTTT.

The chain carries TRBV20-1 and TRBJ2-2, with TRBD2 matching over 7 bases. The V gene end was trimmed by 0 bases and the J gene end by 5 bases; junction bases not matched to a gene: 6. This CDR3 is 15 amino acids long. The V gene's germline CDR1 is DFQATT and CDR2 SNEGSKA (reference sequence). CDR3 amino acids: CSARDGGGPTGELFF. For the CDR3, the DNA is TGCAGTGCTAGAGATGGCGGGGGACCTACCGGGGAGCTGTTTTTT.

CDR3 coding DNA: TGCAGTGCTACGGACGCGAGCACAGATACGCAGTATTTT. Translated, it gives CSATDASTDTQYF. This chain uses TRBV20-1 with TRBJ2-3; D remains ambiguous. Trimming took off 4 bases at V and 0 bases at J, with 8 bases between the two ends. This CDR3 is 13 amino acids long. Germline-derived CDR1 and CDR2 are DFQATT and SNEGSKA (reference sequence).

J is TRBJ2-3 and V is TRBV20-1; 10 bases are a match to TRBD1. There are 14 residues in the CDR3. The V and J ends lost 3 bases and 3 bases, in that order; junction bases with no gene match: 3. The germline V gene has CDR1 DFQATT and CDR2 SNEGSKA (reference sequence). This CDR3 is CSARPGQGTDTQYF. The CDR3 DNA follows: TGCAGTGCTAGGCCGGGACAGGGGACAGATACGCAGTATTTT.